The T cell receptor beta chain under discussion was sequenced for a study of T cells in Graves' hyperthyroidism and ophthalmopathy. Only a few counts were recorded for this clonotype. After removal of 6 bases from V and 7 bases from J, the junction contained 11 bases not matched to a gene. CDR3 length equals 15 residues. Germline CDR1 is SGHTA and CDR2 is FQGTGA. The source material, RNA transcripts, was used to amplify TCR beta CDR3 regions. Using the HTBI primer set, a first-round RT-PCR was run on the TCR CDR3. TCRdb fed the multiplex PCR reads into MiXCR, producing one record per CDR3 protein. Of some 510,000 distinct CDR3 sequences listed, 40% to 55% were seen once; the top ten hold 8% to 8.5%.

The sample taken for sequencing was peripheral blood or thyroid tissue (not recorded which). This TCR was recovered from a woman between 18 and 30 years old with Graves' hyperthyroidism. The chain links TRBV7-3 to TRBJ2-7; 11 positions match TRBD1. The CDR3 spells CASSLPGQGAQEQYF. CDR3 DNA: TGTGCCAGCAGTCTCCCCGGACAGGGGGCACAAGAGCAGTACTTC.